This TCR beta chain was sequenced for a study of neurological immune-mediated disorders. This clonotype was detected ten times or more. As yet, its antigen is unknown. The V end was cut by 0 bases, the J end by 8 bases, with 11 bases between. Germline CDR1 and CDR2: SGHRS and YFSETQ. This CDR3 is 13 amino acids long. It was by 5'RACE with 10-nucleotide random UMIs that the cDNA was made. From the 5' RACE reads, TCRdb called clonotypes with MiXCR, one entry per CDR3 protein. The sample lists fewer than 90,000 distinct CDR3 sequences; 5.2% were seen once. General observations from the study: The level of TCR clonal expansion was highest in patients with HTLV-1-associated myelopathy and lowest in multiple sclerosis, where it fell below the level seen in healthy controls. The absence of any CDR3 amino acid sequence shared by expanded clones across subjects suggests that repertoires were private in all groups. The phylogenetic placement of 18 of 34 multiple sclerosis patients' repertoires in one related-CDR3 cluster constitutes a possible signature.

This TCR came from a man aged 18 to 30 with multiple sclerosis. Sequenced sample: PBMCs. The gene calls are TRBV5-1 and TRBJ1-2; tentative D call: TRBD1 (5 bases). CDR3 nucleotide sequence: TGCGCCAGCAGCTTGGGCCAGGGCGACGGCTACACCTTC. It yields the protein CASSLGQGDGYTF. Filled out from reference TRBV5-1 and TRBJ1-2, the complete variable domain reads KAGVTQTPRYLIKTRGQQVTLSCSPISGHRSVSWYQQTPGQGLQFLFEYFSETQRNKGNFPGRFSGRQFSNSRSEMNVSTLELGDSALYLCASSLGQGDGYTFGSGTRLTVV.